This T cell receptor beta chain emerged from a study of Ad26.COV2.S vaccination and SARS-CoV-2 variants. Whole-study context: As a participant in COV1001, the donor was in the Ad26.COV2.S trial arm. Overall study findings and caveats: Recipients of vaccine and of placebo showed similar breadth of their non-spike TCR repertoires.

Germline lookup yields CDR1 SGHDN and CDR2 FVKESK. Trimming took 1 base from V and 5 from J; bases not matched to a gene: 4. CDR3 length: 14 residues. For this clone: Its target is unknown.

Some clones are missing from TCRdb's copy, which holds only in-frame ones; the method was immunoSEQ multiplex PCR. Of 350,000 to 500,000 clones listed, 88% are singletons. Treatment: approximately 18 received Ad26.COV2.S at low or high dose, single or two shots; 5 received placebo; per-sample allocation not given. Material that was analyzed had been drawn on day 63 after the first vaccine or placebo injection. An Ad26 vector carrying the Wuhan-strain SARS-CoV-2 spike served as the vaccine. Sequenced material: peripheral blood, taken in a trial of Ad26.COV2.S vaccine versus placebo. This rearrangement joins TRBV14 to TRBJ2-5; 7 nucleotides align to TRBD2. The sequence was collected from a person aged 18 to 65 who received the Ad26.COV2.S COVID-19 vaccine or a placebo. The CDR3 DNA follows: TGTGCCAGCAGCCAAGGTCGGGGAGGGGAGACCCAGTACTTC. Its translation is CASSQGRGGETQYF.